This T cell receptor beta chain emerged from a study of blood T cell repertoires in COVID-19. About the research overall: The study drew acute and convalescent COVID-19 samples from the United States, Italy and Spain.

The method was immunoSEQ multiplex PCR; TCRdb's version includes in-frame clones alone and lacks a portion of them. The data hold fewer than 200,000 clones, with 81% observed a single time. CDR3 length: 13 residues. CDR1 and CDR2 from the germline V gene are SNHLY and FYNNEI. V lost 5 bases, J lost 2 bases, and 7 bases lay in between. The sequence derives from a woman aged 80 or over with COVID-19, enrolled during active disease. Sequencing was carried out using peripheral blood. This chain links TRBV2 with TRBJ1-3, with unresolved D. The CDR3 spells CASSLGAGNTIYF. CDR3 coding DNA: TGTGCCAGCAGTCTCGGGGCTGGAAACACCATATATTTT.